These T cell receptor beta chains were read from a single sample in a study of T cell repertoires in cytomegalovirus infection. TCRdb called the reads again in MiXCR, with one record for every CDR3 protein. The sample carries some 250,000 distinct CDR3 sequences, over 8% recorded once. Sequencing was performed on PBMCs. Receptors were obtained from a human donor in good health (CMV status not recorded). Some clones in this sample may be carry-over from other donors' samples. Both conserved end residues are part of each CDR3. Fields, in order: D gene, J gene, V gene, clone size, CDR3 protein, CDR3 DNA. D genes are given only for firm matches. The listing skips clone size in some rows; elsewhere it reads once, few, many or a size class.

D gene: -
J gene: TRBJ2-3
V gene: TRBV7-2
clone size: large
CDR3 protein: CASSLREGDTQYF
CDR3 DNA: TGTGCCAGCAGCTTACGGGAAGGAGATACGCAGTATTTT

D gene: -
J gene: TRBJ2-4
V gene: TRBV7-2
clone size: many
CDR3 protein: CASSSQGKEAKNIQYF
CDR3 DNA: TGTGCCAGCAGCTCGCAAGGGAAGGAAGCCAAAAACATTCAGTACTTC

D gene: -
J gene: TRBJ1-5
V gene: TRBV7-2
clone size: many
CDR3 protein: CASSSGLGVRQPQHF
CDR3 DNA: TGTGCCAGCAGCTCAGGGCTGGGGGTACGACAGCCCCAGCATTTT

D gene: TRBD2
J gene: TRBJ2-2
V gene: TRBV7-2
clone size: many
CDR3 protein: CASSPSRLAASGELFF
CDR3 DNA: TGTGCCAGCAGCCCTAGTAGACTAGCAGCTTCCGGGGAGCTGTTTTTT

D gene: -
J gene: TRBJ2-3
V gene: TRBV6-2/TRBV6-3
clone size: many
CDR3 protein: CASTRQLTDTQYF
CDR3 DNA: TGTGCCAGCACCCGACAGCTCACAGATACGCAGTATTTT

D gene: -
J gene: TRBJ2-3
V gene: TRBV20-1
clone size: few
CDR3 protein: CSAGSGGSTDTQYF
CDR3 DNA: TGCAGTGCTGGAAGCGGAGGTAGCACAGATACGCAGTATTTT

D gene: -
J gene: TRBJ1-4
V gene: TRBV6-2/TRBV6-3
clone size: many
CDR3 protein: CASSYWDNEKLFF
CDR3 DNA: TGTGCCAGCAGTTATTGGGATAACGAAAAACTGTTTTTT

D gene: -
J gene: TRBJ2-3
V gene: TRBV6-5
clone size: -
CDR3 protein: CASSPRGMGDTQYF
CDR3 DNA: TGTGCCAGCAGTCCCAGGGGCATGGGAGATACGCAGTATTTT

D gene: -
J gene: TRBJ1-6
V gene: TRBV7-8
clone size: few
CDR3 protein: CASRYRDGDSPLHF
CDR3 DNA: TGTGCCAGCAGATACCGGGACGGGGATTCACCCCTCCACTTT

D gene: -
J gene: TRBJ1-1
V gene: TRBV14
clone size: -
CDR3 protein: CASSQVGTPKAEAFF
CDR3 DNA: TGTGCCAGCAGCCAAGTCGGGACTCCTAAGGCGGAAGCTTTCTTT

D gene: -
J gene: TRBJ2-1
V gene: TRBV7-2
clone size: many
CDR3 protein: CASSHTRLKGRGEQFF
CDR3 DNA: TGTGCCAGCAGCCATACTAGACTTAAGGGGCGTGGTGAGCAGTTCTTC

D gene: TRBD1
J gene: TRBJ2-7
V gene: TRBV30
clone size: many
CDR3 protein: CAWKGVIGTGPYEQYF
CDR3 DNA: TGTGCCTGGAAGGGGGTCATCGGGACAGGTCCCTACGAGCAGTACTTC

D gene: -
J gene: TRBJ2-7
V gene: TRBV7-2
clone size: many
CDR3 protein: CASSTGFGDYEQYF
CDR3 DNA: TGTGCCAGCAGCACAGGGTTCGGGGACTACGAGCAGTACTTC

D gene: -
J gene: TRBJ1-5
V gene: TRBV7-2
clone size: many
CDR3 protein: CASSLVGDNQPQHF
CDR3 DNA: TGTGCCAGCAGCTTAGTAGGGGACAATCAGCCCCAGCATTTT

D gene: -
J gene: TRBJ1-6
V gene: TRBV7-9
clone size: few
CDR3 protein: CASSLSGTTYNSPLHF
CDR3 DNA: TGTGCCAGCAGCTTGTCTGGGACGACCTATAATTCACCCCTCCACTTT

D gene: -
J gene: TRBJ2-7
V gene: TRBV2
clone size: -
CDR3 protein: CASKDRPSSYEQYF
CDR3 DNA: TGTGCCAGCAAGGACCGCCCGAGCTCCTACGAGCAGTACTTC

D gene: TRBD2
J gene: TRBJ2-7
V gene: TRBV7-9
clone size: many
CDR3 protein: CASSSRTSRGEQYF
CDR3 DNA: TGTGCCAGCAGCTCTCGGACTAGCCGCGGCGAGCAGTACTTC

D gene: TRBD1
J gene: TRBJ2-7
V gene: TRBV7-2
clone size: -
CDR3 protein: CASSLGHRGREAEQYF
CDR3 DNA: TGTGCCAGCAGCTTGGGCCACAGGGGGCGCGAGGCCGAGCAGTACTTC